The clone carrying this TCR beta chain has a count of ten or more. This CDR3 contains 13 residues. V was clipped by 5 bases and J by 6 bases; unmatched bases: 2. CDR1 is MNHEY and CDR2 is SVGAGI in the germline V gene. TCRdb reanalysed the RT-PCR reads using MiXCR and keeps one entry per CDR3 protein. The sample has more than 600,000 distinct CDR3 sequences; 13% to 15% are singletons. Sequenced: memory CD4+ T cells from blood. J is TRBJ1-2 and V is TRBV6-5; 11 bases align to TRBD1. This clonotype was obtained from a female donor in good health, serving as a healthy control. CDR3 residues: CASSLDRGHGYTF. CDR3 DNA sequence: TGTGCCAGCAGTCTGGACAGGGGGCATGGCTACACCTTC.